The 4 T cell receptor beta chains below all came from one sample that was sequenced in a study of breast tumors, draining lymph nodes, adjacent tissues. TCRdb redid the calling of the multiplex PCR reads with MiXCR, one entry per CDR3 protein. The sample contains 130,000 or so distinct CDR3 sequences, 20% to 25% of which appear only once. Samples came from axillary lymph nodes draining the breast cancer. The sequenced sample consisted of axillary lymph node tissue. Receptor source: a female donor with breast cancer. Some clones in this sample may be carry-over from other donors' samples.

This clonotype was seen many times. This chain links TRBV29-1 with TRBJ2-1; D possibly corresponds to TRBD2 (6 bases). Germline values: CDR1 SQVTM, CDR2 ANQGSEA. There are 16 residues in the CDR3. V gave up 3 bases and J gave up 0 bases, with 15 bases separating them. In DNA, the CDR3 is TGCAGCGTTGAGAGTGGCGGGATGAGCTCCTACAATGAGCAGTTCTTC. Amino acid sequence: CSVESGGMSSYNEQFF.

This clonotype was seen only a few times. The V gene is TRBV27, the J gene TRBJ2-2, with D unresolved. Germline CDR1 and CDR2: MNHEY and SMNVEV (reference sequence). CDR3 length: 14 residues. V was shortened by 3 bases and J by 1 base, with 6 bases between the two germline ends. CDR3 coding DNA: TGTGCCAGCAGTTTGTCCCGGAACACCGGGGAGCTGTTTTTT. Encoded protein: CASSLSRNTGELFF.

Concerning this clonotype itself: One base away lies a much larger clone, so this may be a sequencing read error. This sequence joins TRBV10-3 and TRBJ2-6; 7 bases align to TRBD2. The CDR3 consists of 15 residues. Germline loops: CDR1 ENHRY, CDR2 SYGVKD. The CDR3 sequence: CAISDIVGGANVPTF. For the CDR3, the DNA is TGTGCCATCAGTGATATCGTGGGAGGGGCCAACGTCCCGACTTTC.

In its sample, this clonotype was seen many times. The chain couples TRBV9 to TRBJ1-6; TRBD1 might be the D (5 bases). This CDR3 is built from 15 residues. V was cut by 2 bases and J by 6 bases, with 12 bases left in between. The germline gives CDR1 SGDLS, CDR2 YYNGEE. The CDR3, as DNA: TGTGCCAGCAGCGTGCGAGCTGGGGCTAATTCACCCCTCCACTTT. This translates into CASSVRAGANSPLHF.